This T cell receptor beta chain was sequenced in a study of blood T cell repertoires in COVID-19. The overall study: The analysed material was cDNA or gDNA that came from T cells, B-cell-depleted T cells, or PBMCs.

Trimming took off 7 bases at V and 6 bases at J, with 18 bases between the two ends. Looked up from germline, CDR1 is MNHEY and CDR2 is SVGAGI. CDR3 length equals 14 residues. Per the original methods: Amplifying reference gene primers gave estimates of nucleated cell counts. Sequenced by immunoSEQ multiplex PCR; TCRdb stores in-frame clones only, minus some. From that table come the V and J calls and clone size; the DNA was used to work out D and trimming. The sample yields some 240,000 clones, approximately 79% seen once. The sample was PBMCs or T cells enriched from blood (not recorded which). The chain has TRBV6-5 and TRBJ1-1; weak D call: TRBD1 (6 bases). The sequence derives from a man aged 25 to 45 with acute COVID-19. DNA of the CDR3: TGTGCCAGCATTAATCCTGGTGGGGGCGCTGAAGCTTTCTTT. Protein sequence: CASINPGGGAEAFF.